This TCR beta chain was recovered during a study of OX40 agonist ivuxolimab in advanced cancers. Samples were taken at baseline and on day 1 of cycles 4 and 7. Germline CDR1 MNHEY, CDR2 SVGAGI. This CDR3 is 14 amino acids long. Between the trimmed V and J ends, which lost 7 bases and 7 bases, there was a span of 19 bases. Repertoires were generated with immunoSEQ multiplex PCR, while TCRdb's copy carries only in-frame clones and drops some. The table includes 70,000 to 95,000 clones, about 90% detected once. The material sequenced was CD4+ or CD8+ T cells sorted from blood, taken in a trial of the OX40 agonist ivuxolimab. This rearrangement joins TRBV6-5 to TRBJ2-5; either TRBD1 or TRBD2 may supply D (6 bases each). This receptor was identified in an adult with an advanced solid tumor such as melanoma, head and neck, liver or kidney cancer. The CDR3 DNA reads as TGTGCCAGCACCCAAGGAGGGTTCAGGGGGACCCAGTACTTC. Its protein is CASTQGGFRGTQYF.